This record looks at one TCR beta chain sequence and its context. RNA in amounts of roughly 0.5 to 1 ug was reverse transcribed with random hexamers. TCRdb fed the immunoSEQ multiplex PCR reads into MiXCR, producing one record per CDR3 protein. The repertoire holds roughly 200,000 distinct CDR3 sequences, about 94% seen once, with more than 0.08% in the top ten. These data come from a study of CD8 T cells in Susac syndrome. The CDR3 totals 14 residues. From germline, CDR1 is DFQATT and CDR2 SNEGSKA (reference sequence). Germline trimming cut 0 bases from V and 3 bases from J; bases unmatched to any gene: 4.

The sequenced sample was CD4+ T cells from PBMCs. The origin of this receptor is a human donor with Susac syndrome. The chain uses TRBV20-1 and TRBJ2-5; TRBD2 matches at 7 bases. In nucleotides, the CDR3 is TGCAGTGCTAGAGATATGCGGGAGAAAGAGACCCAGTACTTC. It encodes CSARDMREKETQYF.